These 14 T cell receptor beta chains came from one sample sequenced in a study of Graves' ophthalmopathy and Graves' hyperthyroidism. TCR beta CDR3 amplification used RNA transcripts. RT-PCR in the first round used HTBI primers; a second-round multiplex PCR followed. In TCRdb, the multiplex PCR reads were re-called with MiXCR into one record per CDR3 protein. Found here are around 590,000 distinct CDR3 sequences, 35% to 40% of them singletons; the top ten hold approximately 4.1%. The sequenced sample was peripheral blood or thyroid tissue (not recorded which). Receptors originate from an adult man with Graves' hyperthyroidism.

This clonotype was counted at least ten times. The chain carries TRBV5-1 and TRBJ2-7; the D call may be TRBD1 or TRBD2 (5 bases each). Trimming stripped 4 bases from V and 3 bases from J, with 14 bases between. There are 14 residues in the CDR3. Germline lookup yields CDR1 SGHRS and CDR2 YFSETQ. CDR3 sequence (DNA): TGCGCCAGCAGCACTCCGGGACCGTTCTACGAGCAGTACTTC. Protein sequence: CASSTPGPFYEQYF.

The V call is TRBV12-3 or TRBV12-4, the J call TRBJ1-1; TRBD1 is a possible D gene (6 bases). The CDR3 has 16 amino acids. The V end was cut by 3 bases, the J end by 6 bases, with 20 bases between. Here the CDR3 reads CASSFPAVGARSEAFF. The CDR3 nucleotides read TGTGCCAGCAGTTTTCCCGCGGTGGGGGCTCGTTCTGAAGCTTTCTTT.

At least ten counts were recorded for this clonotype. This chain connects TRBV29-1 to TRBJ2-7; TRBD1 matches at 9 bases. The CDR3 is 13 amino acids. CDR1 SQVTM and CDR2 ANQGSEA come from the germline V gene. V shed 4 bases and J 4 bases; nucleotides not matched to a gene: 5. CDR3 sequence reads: CSVGWDREYEQYF. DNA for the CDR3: TGCAGCGTTGGATGGGACAGGGAGTACGAGCAGTACTTC.

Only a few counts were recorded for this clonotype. In nucleotides, the CDR3 is TGTGCCAGCAGCGCCTCCCCGGGCTTCTATGGGGGGAAAAATTCACCCCTCCACTTT. Translated, it gives CASSASPGFYGGKNSPLHF. The chain couples TRBV5-6 to TRBJ1-6; tentatively, D is TRBD1 (5 bases). The CDR3 spans 19 residues. The germline V and J ends were trimmed by 4 bases and 7 bases, with 27 bases remaining between them. Germline assignment: CDR1 SGHDT and CDR2 YYEEEE.

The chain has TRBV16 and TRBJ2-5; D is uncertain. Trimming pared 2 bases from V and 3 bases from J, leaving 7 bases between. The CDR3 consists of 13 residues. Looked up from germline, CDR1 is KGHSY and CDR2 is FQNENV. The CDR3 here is CASSQHGEETQYF. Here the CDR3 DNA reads TGTGCCAGCAGCCAACATGGGGAAGAGACCCAGTACTTC.

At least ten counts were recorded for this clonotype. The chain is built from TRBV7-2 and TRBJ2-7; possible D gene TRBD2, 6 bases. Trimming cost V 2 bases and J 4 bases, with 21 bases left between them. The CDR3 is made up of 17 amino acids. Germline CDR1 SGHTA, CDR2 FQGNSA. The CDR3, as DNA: TGTGCCAGCAGCTTAAACGGCATGCGGGGAGGTTTGTACGAGCAGTACTTC. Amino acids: CASSLNGMRGGLYEQYF.

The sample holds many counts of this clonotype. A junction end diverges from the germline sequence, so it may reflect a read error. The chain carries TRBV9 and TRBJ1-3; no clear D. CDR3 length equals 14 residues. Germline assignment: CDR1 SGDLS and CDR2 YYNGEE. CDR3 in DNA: TGTGCCAGCAGCGCAGATCCGGAGGGAATCACCATATATTTT. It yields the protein CASSADPEGITIYF.

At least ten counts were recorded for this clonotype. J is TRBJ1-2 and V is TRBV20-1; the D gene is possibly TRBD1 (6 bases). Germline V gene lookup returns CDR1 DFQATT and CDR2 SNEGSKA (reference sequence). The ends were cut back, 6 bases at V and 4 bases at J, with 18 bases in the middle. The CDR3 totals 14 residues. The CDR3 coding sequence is TGCAGTGCCAAACAGGGCTATACTAGCTATGGCTACACCTTC. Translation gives CSAKQGYTSYGYTF.

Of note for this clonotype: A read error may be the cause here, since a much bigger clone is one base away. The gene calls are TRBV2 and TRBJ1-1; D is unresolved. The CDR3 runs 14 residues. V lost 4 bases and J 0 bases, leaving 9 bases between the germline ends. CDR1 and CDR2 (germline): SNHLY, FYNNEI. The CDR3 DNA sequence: TGTGCCAGCAGTGGAGACCAGATGAACACTGAAGCTTTCTTT. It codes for CASSGDQMNTEAFF.

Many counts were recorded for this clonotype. The CDR3 sequence: CASSSLRARTGELFF. DNA of the CDR3: TGTGCCAGCAGTTCGCTCAGGGCGCGCACCGGGGAGCTGTTTTTT. The V and J genes are TRBV11-2 and TRBJ2-2; maybe TRBD1 (5 bases). V lost 6 bases and J 4 bases, leaving 15 bases between the germline ends. Germline V lookup: CDR1 SGHAT, CDR2 FQNNGV. CDR3 length: 15 residues.

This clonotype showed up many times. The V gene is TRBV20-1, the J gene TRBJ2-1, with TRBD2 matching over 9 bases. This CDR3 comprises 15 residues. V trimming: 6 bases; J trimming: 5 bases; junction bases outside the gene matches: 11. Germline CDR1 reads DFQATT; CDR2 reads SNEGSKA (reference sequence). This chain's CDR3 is CSARGSGGRNNEQFF. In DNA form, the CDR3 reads TGCAGTGCGCGGGGTAGCGGGGGTAGGAACAATGAGCAGTTCTTC.

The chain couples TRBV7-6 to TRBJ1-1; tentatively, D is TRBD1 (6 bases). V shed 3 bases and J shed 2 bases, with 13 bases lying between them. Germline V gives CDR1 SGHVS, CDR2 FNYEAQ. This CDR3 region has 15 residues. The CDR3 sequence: CASSFRPGANTEAFF. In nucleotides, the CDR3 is TGTGCCAGCAGCTTCAGACCAGGGGCCAACACTGAAGCTTTCTTT.

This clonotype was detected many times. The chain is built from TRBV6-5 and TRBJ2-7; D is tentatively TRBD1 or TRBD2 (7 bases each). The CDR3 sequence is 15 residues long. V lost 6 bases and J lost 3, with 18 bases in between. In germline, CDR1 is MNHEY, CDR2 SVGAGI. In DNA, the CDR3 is TGTGCCAGCAGCCCCTCAGGGGGAGGGATCTACGAGCAGTACTTC. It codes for CASSPSGGGIYEQYF.

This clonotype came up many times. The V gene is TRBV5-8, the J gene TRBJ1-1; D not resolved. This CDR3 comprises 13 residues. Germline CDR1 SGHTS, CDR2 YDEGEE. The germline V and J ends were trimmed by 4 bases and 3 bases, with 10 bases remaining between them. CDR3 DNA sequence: TGTGCCAGCAGCCGCACGGGCTACACTGAAGCTTTCTTT. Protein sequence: CASSRTGYTEAFF.